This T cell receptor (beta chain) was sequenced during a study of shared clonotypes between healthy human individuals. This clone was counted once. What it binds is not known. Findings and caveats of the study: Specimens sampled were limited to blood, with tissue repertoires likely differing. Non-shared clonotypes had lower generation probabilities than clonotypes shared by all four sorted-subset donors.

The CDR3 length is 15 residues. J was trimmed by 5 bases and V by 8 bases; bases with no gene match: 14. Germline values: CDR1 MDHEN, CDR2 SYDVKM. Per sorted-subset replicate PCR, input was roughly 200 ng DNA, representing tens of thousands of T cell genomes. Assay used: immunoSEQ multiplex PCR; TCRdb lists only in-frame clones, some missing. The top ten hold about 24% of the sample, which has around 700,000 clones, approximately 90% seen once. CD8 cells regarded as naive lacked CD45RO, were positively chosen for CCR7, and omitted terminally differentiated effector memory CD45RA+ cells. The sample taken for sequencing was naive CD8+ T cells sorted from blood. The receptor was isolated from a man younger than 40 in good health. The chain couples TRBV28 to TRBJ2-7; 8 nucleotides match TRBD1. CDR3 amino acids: CASEFGQGVAHEQYF. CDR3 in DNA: TGTGCCAGCGAATTCGGACAGGGAGTTGCCCACGAGCAGTACTTC. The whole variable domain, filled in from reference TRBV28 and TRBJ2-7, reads DVKVTQSSRYLVKRTGEKVFLECVQDMDHENMFWYRQDPGLGLRLIYFSYDVKMKEKGDIPEGYSVSREKKERFSLILESASTNQTSMYLCASEFGQGVAHEQYFGPGTRLTVT.